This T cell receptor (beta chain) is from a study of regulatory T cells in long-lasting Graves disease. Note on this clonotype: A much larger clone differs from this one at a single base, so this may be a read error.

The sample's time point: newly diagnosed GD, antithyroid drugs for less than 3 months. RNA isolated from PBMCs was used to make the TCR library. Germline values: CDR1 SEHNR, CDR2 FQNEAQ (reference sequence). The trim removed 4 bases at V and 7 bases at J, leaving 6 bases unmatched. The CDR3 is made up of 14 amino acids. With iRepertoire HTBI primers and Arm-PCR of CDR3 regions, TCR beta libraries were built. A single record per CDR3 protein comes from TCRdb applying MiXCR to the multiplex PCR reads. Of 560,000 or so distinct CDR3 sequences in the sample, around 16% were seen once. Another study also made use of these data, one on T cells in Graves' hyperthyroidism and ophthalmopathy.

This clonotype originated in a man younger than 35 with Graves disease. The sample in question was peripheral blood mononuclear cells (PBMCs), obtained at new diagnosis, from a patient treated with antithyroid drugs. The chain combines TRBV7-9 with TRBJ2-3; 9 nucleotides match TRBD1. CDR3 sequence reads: CASSWTGVANTQYF. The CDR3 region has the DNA TGTGCCAGCAGCTGGACAGGGGTGGCAAATACGCAGTATTTT. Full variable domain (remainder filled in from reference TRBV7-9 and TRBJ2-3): DTGVSQNPRHKITKRGQNVTFRCDPISEHNRLYWYRQTLGQGPEFLTYFQNEAQLEKSRLLSDRFSAERPKGSFSTLEIQRTEQGDSAMYLCASSWTGVANTQYFGPGTRLTVL.